This T cell receptor beta chain derives from a study of post-analysis software for immune sequencing data. The study, taken as a whole, reports: Comparison of patients with controls showed five or six TRBV segments more frequent in patients, TRBV5-6, TRBV5-1 and TRBV20-1 among them.

Comment on this clonotype: The target antigen is unknown.

The library was made from cDNA and included unique molecular identifiers. TCRdb redid the calling of the PCR reads with MiXCR, one entry per CDR3 protein. This table holds fewer than 850,000 distinct CDR3 sequences, about 45% found once. The CDR3 spans 19 residues. The V gene's germline CDR1 is LNHNV and CDR2 YYDKDF (reference sequence). With V trimmed by 0 bases and J by 0 bases, 10 bases remained unmatched. This TCR was sampled from a girl under 18 with multiple sclerosis. Material: blood. J is TRBJ1-4 and V is TRBV15; TRBD1 matches at 7 bases. CDR3 amino acids: CATSRDDTEGGPTNEKLFF. CDR3 nucleotide sequence: TGTGCCACCAGCAGAGATGACACAGAAGGGGGCCCAACTAATGAAAAACTGTTTTTT.